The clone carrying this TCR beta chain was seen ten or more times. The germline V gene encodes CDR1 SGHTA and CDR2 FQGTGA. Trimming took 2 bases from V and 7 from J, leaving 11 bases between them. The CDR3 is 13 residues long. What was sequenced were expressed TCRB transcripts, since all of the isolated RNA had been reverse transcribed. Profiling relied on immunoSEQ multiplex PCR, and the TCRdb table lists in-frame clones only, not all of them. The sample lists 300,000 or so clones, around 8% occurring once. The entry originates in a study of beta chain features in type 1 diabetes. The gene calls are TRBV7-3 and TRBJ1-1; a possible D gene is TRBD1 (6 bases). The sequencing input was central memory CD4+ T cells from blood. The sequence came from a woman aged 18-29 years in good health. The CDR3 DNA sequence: TGTGCCAGCAGCTTATTATCGGACAGTGAAGCTTTCTTT. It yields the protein CASSLLSDSEAFF.